Below are 8 T cell receptor beta chains sequenced from a single sample in a study of identifying expanded T cells in peripheral blood. Sequenced by immunoSEQ multiplex PCR; TCRdb stores in-frame clones only, minus some. The repertoire holds over 100,000 clones, roughly 88% seen once, with roughly an eighth in the top ten. Sequencing input: blood. The source of these receptors is a person aged 18-70 years in good health.

The rearrangement uses TRBV7-9 and TRBJ1-4; D remains ambiguous. Per germline, CDR1 SEHNR and CDR2 FQNEAQ (reference sequence). This CDR3 has 13 amino acids. The V end lost 5 bases, the J end lost 12 bases, and 16 bases lay between the germline ends. The CDR3 DNA reads as TGTGCCAGCAGCCTCGAGGACCTAGGCGAACTGTTTTTT. Amino acid sequence: CASSLEDLGELFF.

V gene TRBV6-5 combines with J gene TRBJ1-1; no firm D call. V lost 8 bases and J lost 11, with 15 bases in between. The CDR3 contains 11 residues. Germline CDR1 MNHEY, CDR2 SVGAGI. The CDR3 nucleotides read TGTGCCAGCTGGGAACCCCGACGTGCTTTCTTT. Translation: CASWEPRRAFF.

About this clone: Other nucleotide sequences in the sample specify the same CDR3. This CDR3 is CAWSVTGYGYTF. The CDR3 bases are TGTGCCTGGAGTGTAACGGGGTATGGCTACACCTTC. V gene TRBV30 combines with J gene TRBJ1-2; no reliable D call. Trimming cost V 0 bases and J 5 bases, with 7 bases left between them. The germline V gene encodes CDR1 GTSNPN and CDR2 SVGIG (reference sequence). The CDR3 loop spans 12 amino acids.

The chain combines TRBV2 with TRBJ1-3, with D hard to call. Between the trimmed V and J ends, which lost 7 bases and 0 bases, there was a span of 16 bases. CDR3 size: 16 residues. CDR1 and CDR2 from the germline V gene are SNHLY and FYNNEI. CDR3 nucleotides: TGTGCCAGCAAGCCGAGGTCTGTGAGCTCTGGAAACACCATATATTTT. This translates into CASKPRSVSSGNTIYF. The full variable domain, with the rest looked up from reference TRBV2 and TRBJ1-3, is EPEVTQTPSHQVTQMGQEVILRCVPISNHLYFYWYRQILGQKVEFLVSFYNNEISEKSEIFDDQFSVERPDGSNFTLKIRSTKLEDSAMYFCASKPRSVSSGNTIYFGEGSWLTVV.

A note on this clone: A junction boundary mismatches the germline segment, possibly from a read error. This rearrangement joins TRBV6-6 to TRBJ2-7, with D maybe TRBD2 (6 bases). CDR3 length equals 13 residues. Germline values: CDR1 MNHNY, CDR2 SVGAGI (reference sequence). The DNA of the CDR3 is TGTGCCAGCAAAGAGCCTAGGAGTAGCGGATGGGACTTC. Its protein product is CASKEPRSSGWDF.

V and J are TRBV27 and TRBJ1-6; no reliable D call. The germline CDR1 and CDR2 sequences are MNHEY and SMNVEV (reference sequence). This CDR3 is 16 amino acids long. V was pared by 0 bases and J by 0 bases, with 6 bases between. CDR3 bases: TGTGCCAGCAGTTTATCTAGGGCCTCCTATAATTCACCCCTCCACTTT. This sequence encodes CASSLSRASYNSPLHF.

J is TRBJ2-1 and V is TRBV6-5; TRBD2 matches 13 bases. V was clipped by 0 bases and J by 6 bases; unmatched bases: 2. From germline, CDR1 is MNHEY and CDR2 SVGAGI. This CDR3 region has 16 residues. CDR3 DNA: TGTGCCAGCAGTTACTCACGGACTAGCGGGAGCAATGAGCAGTTCTTC. Translation: CASSYSRTSGSNEQFF.

This clone was recorded a few times. The chain links TRBV29-1 to TRBJ2-7, with D perhaps matching TRBD1 (7 bases). Trimming pared 5 bases from V and 0 bases from J, leaving 20 bases between. This CDR3 contains 16 residues. Germline CDR1 reads SQVTM; CDR2 reads ANQGSEA. The CDR3 bases are TGCAGCGTTAAGGGTGGAGGGGGCTTCCTCTCCTACGAGCAGTACTTC. This encodes CSVKGGGGFLSYEQYF.